This T cell receptor beta chain was sequenced in a study of blood T cell repertoires in COVID-19. Study-wide background: Samples of COVID-19 (acute and convalescent) were obtained from the United States, Italy and Spain.

CDR3 length: 14 residues. Trimming cost V 5 bases and J 7 bases, with 12 bases left between them. Germline V gene sequence: CDR1 LNHDA, CDR2 SQIVND (reference sequence). Authors' methods: From reference gene primer amplification, estimates of nucleated cell counts were derived. TCRdb keeps only in-frame clones here, not all; method: immunoSEQ multiplex PCR. The V and J calls and the clone size are those of that table, but D and trimming were determined from the DNA. The sample records 58,000 or so clones, 70% to 90% being singletons. The clonotype comes from a woman in her 70s with active COVID-19. The chain links TRBV19 to TRBJ1-6, with D maybe TRBD1 (5 bases). The sequencing sample was made of peripheral blood. CDR3 bases: TGTGCCAGTAGTTCGGTCGCAGGGAATTCACCCCTCCACTTT. It yields the protein CASSSVAGNSPLHF.